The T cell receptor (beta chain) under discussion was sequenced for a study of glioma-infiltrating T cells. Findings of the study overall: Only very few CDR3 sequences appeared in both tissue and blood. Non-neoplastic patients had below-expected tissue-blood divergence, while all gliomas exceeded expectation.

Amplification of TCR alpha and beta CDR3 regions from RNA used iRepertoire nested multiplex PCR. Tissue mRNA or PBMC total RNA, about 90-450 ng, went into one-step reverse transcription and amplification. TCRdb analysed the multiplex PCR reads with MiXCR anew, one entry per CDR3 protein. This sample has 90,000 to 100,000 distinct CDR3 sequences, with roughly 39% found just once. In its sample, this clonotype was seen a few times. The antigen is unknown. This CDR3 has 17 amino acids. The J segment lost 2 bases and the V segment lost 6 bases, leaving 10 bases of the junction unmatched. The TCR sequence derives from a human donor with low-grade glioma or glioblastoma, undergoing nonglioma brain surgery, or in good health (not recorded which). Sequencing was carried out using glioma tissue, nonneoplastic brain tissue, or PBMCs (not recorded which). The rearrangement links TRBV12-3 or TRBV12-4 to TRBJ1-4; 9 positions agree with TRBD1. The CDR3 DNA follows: TGTGCCAGCAGCCTCAAGACAGGGGGTTCGACTAATGAAAAACTGTTTTTT. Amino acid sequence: CASSLKTGGSTNEKLFF.